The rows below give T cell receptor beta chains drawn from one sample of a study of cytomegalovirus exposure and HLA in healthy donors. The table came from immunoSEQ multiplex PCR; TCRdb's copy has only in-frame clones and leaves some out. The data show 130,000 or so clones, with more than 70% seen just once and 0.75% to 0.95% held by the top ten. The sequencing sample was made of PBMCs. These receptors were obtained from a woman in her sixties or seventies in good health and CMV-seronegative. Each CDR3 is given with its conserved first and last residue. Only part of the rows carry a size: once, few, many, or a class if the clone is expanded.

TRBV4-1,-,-,CASSQNPAYEQYF
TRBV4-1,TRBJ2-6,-,CASSQVRGGASTGANVLTF
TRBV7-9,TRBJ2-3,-,CASSSTGTGYTDTQYF
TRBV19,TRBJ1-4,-,CASRATATNEKLFF
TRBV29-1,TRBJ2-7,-,CSVFLLAASSYEQYF
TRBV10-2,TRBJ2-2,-,CASSERAGGGGELFF
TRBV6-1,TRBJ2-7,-,CASSEKLGRGPYEQYF
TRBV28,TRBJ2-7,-,CASTPRGVDEQYF
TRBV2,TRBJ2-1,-,CASRRTGSNEQFF
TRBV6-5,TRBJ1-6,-,CASSTGGALPLHF
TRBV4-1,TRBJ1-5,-,CASGVRQGVEQPQHF
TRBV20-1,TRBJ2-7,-,CSAHRGLDQYF
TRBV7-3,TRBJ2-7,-,CASSRGGGQWNYEQYF
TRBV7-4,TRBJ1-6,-,CASSSGGQNNSPLHF
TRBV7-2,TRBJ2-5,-,CASSLARETQYF
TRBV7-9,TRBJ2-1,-,CASSLVVGGNEQFF
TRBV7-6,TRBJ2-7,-,CASSPEEVSYEQYF
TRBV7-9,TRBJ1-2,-,CASSPTTGRLLNYGYTF
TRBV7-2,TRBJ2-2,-,CASSLGFRGTANTGELFF
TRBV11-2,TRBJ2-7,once,CASSLVWDIGAAYEQYF
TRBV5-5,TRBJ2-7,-,CASSSLSGGPYEQYF
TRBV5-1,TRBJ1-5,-,CASSKPNRDSNQPQHF
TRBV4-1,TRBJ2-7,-,CASSQGGGRVYEQYF
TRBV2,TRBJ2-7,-,CASSGFEVEAPYEQYF
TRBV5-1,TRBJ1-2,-,CASRTTGMAYGYTF
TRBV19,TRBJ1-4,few,CASRQGAREKLFF
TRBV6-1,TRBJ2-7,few,CASSALRGASYEQYF
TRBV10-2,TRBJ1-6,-,CASSEWAGGRNSPLHF
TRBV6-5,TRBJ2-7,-,CASSYSKPGAGEQYF
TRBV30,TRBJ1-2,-,CAWSVLGGGYGYTF
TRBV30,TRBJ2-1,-,CAWSVSLRTGGDEQFF
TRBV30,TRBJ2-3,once,CAGGGRFGGVGTDTQYF
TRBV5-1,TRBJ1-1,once,CASSPLTGGGNTEAFF
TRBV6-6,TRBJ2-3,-,CASSYLGGSTDTQYF
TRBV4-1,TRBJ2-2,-,CASSQRQRSGTSGIGELFF
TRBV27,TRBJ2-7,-,CASRQGGTGGYEQYF
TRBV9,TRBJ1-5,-,CASSARQGVPGHSNQPQHF
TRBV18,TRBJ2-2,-,CASSPLGALAGELFF
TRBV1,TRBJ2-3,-,CTSSQDFGTGPIDTQYF
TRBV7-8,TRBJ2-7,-,CASSFGGDYEQYF
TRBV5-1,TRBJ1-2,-,CASSPEGADGYTF
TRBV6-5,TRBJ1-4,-,CASSPPGNEKLFF
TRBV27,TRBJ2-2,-,CASTLGTSNTGELFF
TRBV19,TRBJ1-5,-,CASSDPGYWAQHF
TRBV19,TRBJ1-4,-,CASTANTGSGEKLFF
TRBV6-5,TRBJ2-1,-,CASSFGTGDNEQFF
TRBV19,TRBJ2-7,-,CASSANRVSEQYF
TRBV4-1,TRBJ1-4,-,CASSQPPRGPTNEKLFF
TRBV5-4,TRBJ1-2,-,CASRSTGQGSHTF
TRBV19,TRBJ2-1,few,CASSVPPGSYNEQFF
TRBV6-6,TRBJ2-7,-,CASSYGQGGEQYF
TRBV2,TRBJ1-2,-,CASRFTDNYGYTF
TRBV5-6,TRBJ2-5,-,CASTPGQGREETQYF
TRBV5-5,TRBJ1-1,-,CASSLQGASRTEAFF